These T cell receptor beta chains were read from a single sample in a study of T-cell memory formation after mild COVID-19. TCRdb reprocessed the 5' RACE reads via MiXCR and lists one record per CDR3 protein. Among over 500,000 distinct CDR3 sequences listed, roughly 17% were seen once. Input material: PBMCs or a T cell subset sorted from them (not recorded which). The receptors here all came from an adult woman who had mild COVID-19 (a few samples of this study predate the infection). Cell type and time point are not known. Each CDR3 is given with its conserved first and last residue. Fields, in order: clone size, V gene, D gene, J gene, CDR3 DNA, CDR3 protein. D genes are given only for firm matches. Rows may omit the clone size; those that give it use once, few, many or a size class.

few	TRBV21-1	.	TRBJ1-1	TGTGCCAGCAGCAAAGGGTGGACTGAAAACACTGAAGCTTTCTTT	CASSKGWTENTEAFF
.	TRBV7-3	.	TRBJ1-1	TGTGCCAGCAGCTTAATCGGGGGGTTTGAGACTGAAGCTTTCTTT	CASSLIGGFETEAFF
few	TRBV28	.	TRBJ2-7	TGTGCCAGCAGTTTTGGTAGAGGTCCTTACGAGCAGTACTTC	CASSFGRGPYEQYF
.	TRBV7-8	.	TRBJ2-3	TGTGCCAGCAGCTTCCCTGGACTCCTAGAAGATACGCAGTATTTT	CASSFPGLLEDTQYF
.	TRBV25-1	TRBD2	TRBJ2-7	TGTGCCAGCAGTGACCCGGGAGGAGGTTCCTACGAGCAGTACTTC	CASSDPGGGSYEQYF
.	TRBV5-6	.	TRBJ1-2	TGTGCCAGCAGCCCCCCCCCGGACGGGATCTATGGCTACACCTTC	CASSPPPDGIYGYTF
few	TRBV29-1	.	TRBJ2-7	TGCAGCGTCTCCGGGTTTTCCTACGAGCAGTACTTC	CSVSGFSYEQYF
few	TRBV7-6	.	TRBJ2-3	TGTGCCAGCAGCGACCAGGGAGGGGGCGGAGATACGCAGTATTTT	CASSDQGGGGDTQYF
.	TRBV5-1	.	TRBJ2-7	TGCGCCAGCAGCTTGGGTACGGAGGCATACGAGCAGTACTTC	CASSLGTEAYEQYF
few	TRBV29-1	TRBD2	TRBJ2-4	TGCAGCGTTGGGGTAGCGGGAGAAAACATTCAGTACTTC	CSVGVAGENIQYF
.	TRBV12-3/TRBV12-4	TRBD2	TRBJ2-5	TGTGCCAGCAGTGACGACTTGACTAGCGGGGGGCAAGAGACCCAGTACTTC	CASSDDLTSGGQETQYF
.	TRBV5-5	.	TRBJ2-5	TGTGCCAGCAGCTTGGCTTTCCGCCAAGAGACCCAGTACTTC	CASSLAFRQETQYF
few	TRBV7-3	TRBD1	TRBJ1-1	TGTGCCAGCAGGATTTCCGGGACAGCGAACACTGAAGCTTTCTTT	CASRISGTANTEAFF
.	TRBV3-1	.	TRBJ2-7	TGTGCCAGCAGCCACCTGGGGCAGTCTACGGTGGAGCAGTACTTC	CASSHLGQSTVEQYF
.	TRBV21-1	.	TRBJ1-4	TGTGCCAGCAGCAAAGCGCGGTGGCAGGGGGCAACTAATGAAAAACTGTTTTTT	CASSKARWQGATNEKLFF
.	TRBV20-1	.	TRBJ1-2	TGCAGTGCTAGCCCGGACACTTATGGCTACACCTTC	CSASPDTYGYTF
few	TRBV5-1	.	TRBJ1-1	TGCGCCAGCAGCCACCGTGACGGACACACTGAAGCTTTCTTT	CASSHRDGHTEAFF
few	TRBV15	TRBD1	TRBJ1-6	TGTGCCACCAGCAGTAGGACAGGGGGAAATTCACCCCTCCACTTT	CATSSRTGGNSPLHF
few	TRBV11-3	TRBD1	TRBJ1-2	TGTGCCAGCAGAACGACAGGGGACGGCGCGGGAGGCTACACCTTC	CASRTTGDGAGGYTF
.	TRBV6-2/TRBV6-3	TRBD1	TRBJ2-7	TGTGCCAGCAGTTCTCAGGGGGCCACCTCCTACGAGCAGTACTTC	CASSSQGATSYEQYF
few	TRBV7-3	.	TRBJ2-2	TGTGCCAGCAGCTTAACGGACCGAAACACCGGGGAGCTGTTTTTT	CASSLTDRNTGELFF
few	TRBV19	TRBD1	TRBJ2-7	TGTGCCAGTACTCACAGCCGGGACAGCTTTTACGAGCAGTACTTC	CASTHSRDSFYEQYF
few	TRBV5-1	TRBD1	TRBJ2-5	TGCGCCAGCAGCCCGGGGACAGGGTTTAACCAAGAGACCCAGTACTTC	CASSPGTGFNQETQYF
.	TRBV27	.	TRBJ2-3	TGTGCCAGCAGTTTATTAACCTTATCGGATACGCAGTATTTT	CASSLLTLSDTQYF
.	TRBV7-2	.	TRBJ2-7	TGTGCCAGCAGCCCCCTTCGTACGATACGGGGAGCCGAGCAGTACTTC	CASSPLRTIRGAEQYF
few	TRBV29-1	TRBD2	TRBJ2-3	TGCAGCGTTGAAGTGTTAGCGGGAACAGATACGCAGTATTTT	CSVEVLAGTDTQYF
.	TRBV11-3	.	TRBJ1-1	TGTGCCAGCAGCCTTGGGGGGCTGGCTTTCTTT	CASSLGGLAFF
few	TRBV30	.	TRBJ2-7	TGTGCCTGGACCGAAGGCAGGTATCCCTACGAGCAGTACTTC	CAWTEGRYPYEQYF
.	TRBV2	.	TRBJ2-2	TGTGCCAGCAGGTTTGGAGGTCACACCGGGGAGCTGTTTTTT	CASRFGGHTGELFF
few	TRBV7-8	.	TRBJ2-4	TGTGCCAGCAGCTTAGAGCAGGGACCCAAAAACATTCAGTACTTC	CASSLEQGPKNIQYF
few	TRBV5-1	TRBD1	TRBJ1-4	TGCGCCAGCAGCCGGGGGCGGGACAGCATTTCACCTAATGAAAAACTGTTTTTT	CASSRGRDSISPNEKLFF
.	TRBV27	TRBD2	TRBJ2-1	TGTGCCAGCAGTCCTCTAGCGGGAGGTACCGATGAGCAGTTCTTC	CASSPLAGGTDEQFF
many	TRBV6-2/TRBV6-3	TRBD2	TRBJ2-1	TGTGCCAGCAGTTCCTCTTTGGCCGGGGGGAATCCCAATGAGCAGTTCTTC	CASSSSLAGGNPNEQFF
.	TRBV4-2	.	TRBJ2-5	TGTGCCAGCAGCCAAGATTTGATGGGGCGCGGAGAGACCCAGTACTTC	CASSQDLMGRGETQYF
many	TRBV25-1	TRBD1	TRBJ2-7	TGTGCCAGCAGTGAATCTCCCCTACAGGGGCGGACGGCCGAGCAGTACTTC	CASSESPLQGRTAEQYF
few	TRBV15	TRBD2	TRBJ2-2	TGTGCCACCAGAGGACTAGCGGGAGTCGGCACCGGGGAGCTGTTTTTT	CATRGLAGVGTGELFF
few	TRBV27	.	TRBJ2-1	TGTGCCAGCAGTTTGTTACCCCTCGCTGAGCAGTTCTTC	CASSLLPLAEQFF
.	TRBV20-1	.	TRBJ1-2	TGCAGTGCTAGACAGGACAAGGACTATGGCTACACCTTC	CSARQDKDYGYTF
.	TRBV12-3/TRBV12-4	.	TRBJ2-3	TGTGCCAGCAGCATCCCTCCCCGAGCCAGCACAGATACGCAGTATTTT	CASSIPPRASTDTQYF
few	TRBV6-2/TRBV6-3	TRBD1	TRBJ1-1	TGTGCCAGCAGCCCTGGACAGGGCCTCCGGGAGACTGAAGCTTTCTTT	CASSPGQGLRETEAFF
few	TRBV9	.	TRBJ1-1	TGTGCCAGCAGCGTAGCACCCTGGACTGAAGCTTTCTTT	CASSVAPWTEAFF
.	TRBV20-1	TRBD2	TRBJ2-4	TGCAGTGCGGGGACTAGCGGGAGCGGAGGCAAAAACATTCAGTACTTC	CSAGTSGSGGKNIQYF
.	TRBV3-1	.	TRBJ1-2	TGTGCCAGCAGCCAAGGGGAGGGGAAATATGGCTACACCTTC	CASSQGEGKYGYTF
few	TRBV7-2	TRBD1	TRBJ1-2	TGTGCCAGCAGCCCGACAGGGCTTGGGGGCTACACCTTC	CASSPTGLGGYTF
few	TRBV7-8	TRBD2	TRBJ2-1	TGTGCCAGCAGCCCCAGACTAGCGGGGTTATTAGGAGGGGTTTACAATGAGCAGTTCTTC	CASSPRLAGLLGGVYNEQFF
few	TRBV3-1	TRBD1	TRBJ1-1	TGTGCCAGCAGCCGGGCAGGGGGCAGCACTGAAGCTTTCTTT	CASSRAGGSTEAFF
many	TRBV12-3/TRBV12-4	.	TRBJ1-1	TGTGCCAGCGCGGAGGAAAGTAGCACTGAAGCTTTCTTT	CASAEESSTEAFF
.	TRBV20-1	TRBD1	TRBJ2-1	TGCAGTGCTAGCTTAAGGGCTTTGCAGGGGGTAAATGAGCAGTTCTTC	CSASLRALQGVNEQFF
.	TRBV12-3/TRBV12-4	.	TRBJ2-2	TGTGCCAGCAGTTTCGGGTTGAGGGCCGGGGAGCTGTTTTTT	CASSFGLRAGELFF
many	TRBV4-2	TRBD1	TRBJ2-6	TGTGCCAGCAGCCAGACAGGGACCGGGGCCAACGTCCTGACTTTC	CASSQTGTGANVLTF
.	TRBV5-1	.	TRBJ2-7	TGCGCCAGCAGCTTGGCCGCGCGCCAGGGCTACGAGCAGTACTTC	CASSLAARQGYEQYF
few	TRBV7-2	.	TRBJ2-2	TGTGCCAGCAGCTTACGCCCCGGTGGGACCGGGGAGCTGTTTTTT	CASSLRPGGTGELFF
.	TRBV18	.	TRBJ2-7	TGTGCCAGCTCCCTAGACCAAATGGTCCACGAGCAGTACTTC	CASSLDQMVHEQYF
few	TRBV29-1	.	TRBJ1-2	TGCAGCGTTGAAAGGGAGGGTGGCTATGGCTACACCTTC	CSVEREGGYGYTF
.	TRBV5-8	.	TRBJ2-3	TGTGCCAGCAGCTTGGCCCCCAGAACGCAGTATTTT	CASSLAPRTQYF
.	TRBV20-1	TRBD2	TRBJ2-3	TGCAGTGCCAGAGGGCTAGCGGGGGGTTACACAGATACGCAGTATTTT	CSARGLAGGYTDTQYF
many	TRBV7-2	TRBD1	TRBJ1-6	TGTGCCAGCAGCTTAGGGACAGGGGCTACGGCTTCACCCCTCCACTTT	CASSLGTGATASPLHF